A single sample is the source of the 21 T cell receptor beta chains below, sequenced in a study of early T cells in non-severe SARS-CoV-2 infection. TCRdb independently ran MiXCR on the 5' RACE reads; one entry per CDR3 protein. In the table there are approximately 23,000 distinct CDR3 sequences, almost 4.5% of which are singletons. Material: whole blood. These receptors were obtained from an adult who was a healthcare worker with PCR-confirmed SARS-CoV-2 infection or an uninfected control (not recorded which).

This clonotype was seen at least ten times. The V and J genes are TRBV4-1 and TRBJ1-1, with TRBD1 matching 7 bases. J was trimmed by 3 bases and V by 3 bases; bases with no gene match: 13. The CDR3 is 17 amino acids. Germline lookup yields CDR1 MGHRA and CDR2 YSYEKL. The CDR3 nucleotides read TGCGCCAGCAGCCATGATAGCAGGGACAGCCAACACACTGAAGCTTTCTTT. Its translation is CASSHDSRDSQHTEAFF.

There are a few counts of this clonotype. V and J are TRBV5-5 and TRBJ1-3; 7 positions agree with TRBD1. Germline V gene data show CDR1 as SGHKS and CDR2 as YYEKEE (reference sequence). The J segment lost 0 bases and the V segment lost 2 bases, leaving 2 bases of the junction unmatched. The CDR3 extends over 15 amino acids. This CDR3 is CASSLTGASGNTIYF. The CDR3 coding sequence is TGTGCCAGCAGCTTAACAGGGGCCTCTGGAAACACCATATATTTT.

This clonotype was seen ten or more times. The chain couples TRBV20-1 to TRBJ2-4, with TRBD1 as a possible D gene (6 bases). From germline, CDR1 is DFQATT and CDR2 SNEGSKA (reference sequence). This CDR3 is built from 15 residues. The V and J ends lost 0 bases and 0 bases respectively, with 9 bases between them. CDR3 coding DNA: TGCAGTGCTAGAGAACAGGGTATAGCCAAAAACATTCAGTACTTC. Protein sequence: CSAREQGIAKNIQYF.

This clonotype appeared a few times. This chain joins TRBV6-6 and TRBJ2-7; D is possibly TRBD2 (6 bases). Trimming removed 6 bases from V and 6 bases from J, with 15 bases in between. CDR3 size: 13 residues. The germline V gene encodes CDR1 MNHNY and CDR2 SVGAGI (reference sequence). The CDR3 loop reads CASSSGVGGEQYF. CDR3 bases: TGTGCCAGCAGCTCCGGGGTCGGGGGCGAGCAGTACTTC.

This clonotype was counted ten times or more. As DNA, the CDR3 is TGTGCCAGCACCGCGACAGGGTACGGTGAGCAGTTCTTC. Its protein product is CASTATGYGEQFF. This rearrangement joins TRBV6-1 to TRBJ2-1; 7 bases fit TRBD1. Germline V lookup: CDR1 MNHNS, CDR2 SASEGT. The junction had 9 bases not matched to a gene; V was cut back by 7 bases and J by 9 bases. The CDR3 is 13 residues long.

This clonotype was seen repeatedly, ten times or more. The chain couples TRBV7-8 to TRBJ1-2; 7 bases are shared with TRBD1. The CDR3 is 16 amino acids. Germline values: CDR1 SGHVS, CDR2 FQNEAQ. V shed 5 bases and J 8 bases; nucleotides not matched to a gene: 17. Here the CDR3 DNA reads TGTGCCAGCAGCGAACGGACAGGAGGGTCGTACGGCGGCTACACCTTC. Residues: CASSERTGGSYGGYTF.

This clonotype occurred once. This may arise from a read error, as a much more abundant clone is one base away. The CDR3 sequence: CTSSPDRAETQYF. DNA of the CDR3: TGTACCAGCAGTCCGGACAGGGCAGAGACCCAGTACTTC. The chain is built from TRBV7-7 and TRBJ2-5, with 8 positions matching TRBD1. The CDR3 contains 13 residues. CDR1 and CDR2 (germline): SSHAT, FNYEAQ (reference sequence).

This clonotype was counted ten times or more. The J gene is TRBJ2-5, the V gene TRBV3-1; D may be TRBD2 (5 bases). CDR1 and CDR2 from the germline V gene are LGHDT and YNNKEL (reference sequence). There are 13 residues in the CDR3. With 5 bases removed from V and 1 base from J, the gap between germline ends came to 8 bases. The CDR3 DNA sequence: TGTGCCAGCAGCGCGGACTTCCAAGAGACCCAGTACTTC. Translating it yields CASSADFQETQYF.

This clonotype was counted ten times or more. The chain uses TRBV6-4 and TRBJ1-1, with D possibly TRBD1 on 5 matching bases. The V gene's germline CDR1 is MRHNA and CDR2 SNTAGT. This CDR3 contains 14 residues. The V end was cut by 3 bases, the J end by 1 base, with 9 bases between. CDR3 protein: CASSEGQGNTEAFF. For the CDR3, the DNA is TGTGCCAGCAGTGAAGGCCAGGGGAACACTGAAGCTTTCTTT.

V gene TRBV27 combines with J gene TRBJ2-1; 7 bases line up with TRBD2. J lost 3 bases, V lost 5 bases, and 7 bases had no gene match. The germline gives CDR1 MNHEY, CDR2 SMNVEV (reference sequence). The CDR3 covers 15 residues. CDR3 in DNA: TGTGCCAGCAGTCCCACCTGGACTAGCTACAATGAGCAGTTCTTC. This gives the protein CASSPTWTSYNEQFF.

This clonotype was counted ten times or more. The J gene is TRBJ2-1, the V gene TRBV9; 8 positions agree with TRBD2. In germline, CDR1 is SGDLS, CDR2 YYNGEE. V shed 0 bases and J 9 bases; nucleotides not matched to a gene: 5. This CDR3 has 14 residues. Written as DNA, the CDR3 is TGTGCCAGCAGCGTAGCGGGACTAGTTTCTGAGCAGTTCTTC. This gives the protein CASSVAGLVSEQFF.

Points on this clonotype: One base away lies a much larger clone, so this may be a sequencing read error. The chain recombines TRBV9 with TRBJ1-6; D gene ambiguous. The CDR3 is 15 residues long. Per the germline V gene, CDR1 is SGDLS and CDR2 is YYNGEE. V lost 4 bases and J 7 bases, leaving 15 bases between the germline ends. CDR3 DNA sequence: TGTGCCAGCAGCCCCGAAGGGCAGTACAATTCACCCCTCCACTTT. Amino acid sequence: CASSPEGQYNSPLHF. Complete variable domain (other parts from reference TRBV9 and TRBJ1-6): DSGVTQTPKHLITATGQRVTLRCSPRSGDLSVYWYQQSLDQGLQFLIQYYNGEERAKGNILERFSAQQFPDLHSELNLSSLELGDSALYFCASSPEGQYNSPLHFGNGTRLTVT.

In this sample, this clonotype turned up a few times. This CDR3 reads CASSQEGQGSYNEQFF. CDR3 nucleotides: TGCGCCAGCAGCCAAGAAGGACAGGGTTCCTACAATGAGCAGTTCTTC. This chain joins TRBV4-3 and TRBJ2-1; 8 positions agree with TRBD1. This CDR3 is built from 16 residues. Trimming at V came to 0 bases and at J to 1 base, leaving 2 bases not matched to a gene. Germline V CDR1 and CDR2: LGHNA, YSLEER.

This clonotype was observed at least ten times. This rearrangement joins TRBV18 to TRBJ2-3; D gene ambiguous. Trimming removed 0 bases from V and 0 bases from J, with 10 bases in between. CDR1 and CDR2 from the germline V gene are KGHSH and LQKENI. The CDR3 totals 16 residues. Here the CDR3 reads CASSPPPRSSTDTQYF. The DNA for the CDR3 is TGTGCCAGCTCACCACCCCCACGCTCTAGCACAGATACGCAGTATTTT.

The chain is built from TRBV4-1 and TRBJ2-6; the D call may be TRBD1 or TRBD2 (5 bases each). Trimming removed 0 bases from V and 4 bases from J, with 10 bases in between. In germline, CDR1 is MGHRA, CDR2 YSYEKL. CDR3 length: 16 amino acids. The CDR3 loop reads CASSQERGAGANVLTF. CDR3 coding DNA: TGCGCCAGCAGCCAAGAGAGGGGTGCGGGGGCCAACGTCCTGACTTTC.

This clonotype was picked up many times. The chain carries TRBV20-1 and TRBJ1-1; D is undetermined. The V end was cut by 1 base, the J end by 3 bases, with 9 bases between. CDR1 is DFQATT and CDR2 is SNEGSKA in the germline V gene (reference sequence). The CDR3 length is 13 residues. CDR3 nucleotides: TGCAGTGCTAGAGGGCAGATGGACACTGAAGCTTTCTTT. Protein product: CSARGQMDTEAFF.

This clonotype was counted ten times or more. CDR3 protein: CASSFPQGSYTF. The CDR3 nucleotides read TGTGCCAGCAGCTTTCCCCAGGGGAGCTACACCTTC. The chain links TRBV5-5 to TRBJ1-2; perhaps TRBD1 as D (6 bases). The CDR3 is made up of 12 amino acids. The V and J ends lost 2 bases and 9 bases respectively, with 11 bases between them. Germline lookup yields CDR1 SGHKS and CDR2 YYEKEE (reference sequence).

This clonotype came up many times. This chain links TRBV29-1 with TRBJ1-2; D perhaps matches TRBD1 (5 bases). Germline V gene lookup returns CDR1 SQVTM and CDR2 ANQGSEA. The length of the CDR3 is 12 residues. V shed 6 bases and J shed 4 bases, with 12 bases lying between them. As DNA, the CDR3 is TGCAGCGTCGGGGACGGCGGCTATGGCTACACCTTC. Translating it yields CSVGDGGYGYTF.

This chain joins TRBV2 and TRBJ1-2; D not resolved. Germline values: CDR1 SNHLY, CDR2 FYNNEI. The CDR3 consists of 18 residues. The V gene lost 1 base and the J gene lost 1 base, with 19 bases spanning the gap. CDR3 residues: CASSEVAWRASDNYGYTF. The CDR3 nucleotides are TGTGCCAGCAGTGAAGTGGCGTGGCGAGCTTCAGATAACTATGGCTACACCTTC.

This clonotype has at least ten counts. The V call is TRBV18, the J call TRBJ2-5; 8 positions match TRBD1. The germline V gene encodes CDR1 KGHSH and CDR2 LQKENI. The trim removed 3 bases at V and 4 bases at J, leaving 13 bases unmatched. The CDR3 is 17 amino acids. CDR3 DNA sequence: TGTGCCAGCTCACCCGGACAGGGCAGCGTTCTCGGAGAGACCCAGTACTTC. This translates into CASSPGQGSVLGETQYF.

Ten or more counts support this clonotype. The rearrangement links TRBV5-4 to TRBJ2-1; 7 nucleotides align to TRBD2. CDR1 SGHNT and CDR2 YYREEE come from the germline V gene (reference sequence). With 4 bases clipped from V and 5 bases from J, the junction kept 3 bases outside the gene matches. This CDR3 has 13 amino acids. The DNA of the CDR3 is TGTGCCAGCAGCGTAGGGACTAACAATGAGCAGTTCTTC. It is translated as CASSVGTNNEQFF.